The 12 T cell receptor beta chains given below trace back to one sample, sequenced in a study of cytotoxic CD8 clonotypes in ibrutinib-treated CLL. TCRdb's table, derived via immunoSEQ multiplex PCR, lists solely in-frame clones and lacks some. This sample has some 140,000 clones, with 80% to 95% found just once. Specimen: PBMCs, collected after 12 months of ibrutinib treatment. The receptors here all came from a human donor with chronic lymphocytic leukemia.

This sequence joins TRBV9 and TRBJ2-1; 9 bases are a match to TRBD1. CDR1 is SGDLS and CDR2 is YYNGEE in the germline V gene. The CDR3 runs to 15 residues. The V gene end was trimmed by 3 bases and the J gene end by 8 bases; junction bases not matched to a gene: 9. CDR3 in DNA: TGTGCCAGCAGCGGGAACAGGGGGCTTTTGGATGAGCAGTTCTTC. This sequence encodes CASSGNRGLLDEQFF.

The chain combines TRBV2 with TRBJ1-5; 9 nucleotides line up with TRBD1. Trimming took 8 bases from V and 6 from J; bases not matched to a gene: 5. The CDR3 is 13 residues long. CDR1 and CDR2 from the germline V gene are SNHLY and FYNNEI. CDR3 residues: CASADRGLQPQHF. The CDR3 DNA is TGTGCCAGCGCGGACAGGGGACTTCAGCCCCAGCATTTT.

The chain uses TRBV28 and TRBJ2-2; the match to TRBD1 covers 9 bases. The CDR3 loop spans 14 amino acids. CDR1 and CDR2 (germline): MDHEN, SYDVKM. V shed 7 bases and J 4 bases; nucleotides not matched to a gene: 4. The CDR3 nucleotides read TGTGCCAGCACCCGGGACAGGGTCACCGGGGAGCTGTTTTTT. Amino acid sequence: CASTRDRVTGELFF.

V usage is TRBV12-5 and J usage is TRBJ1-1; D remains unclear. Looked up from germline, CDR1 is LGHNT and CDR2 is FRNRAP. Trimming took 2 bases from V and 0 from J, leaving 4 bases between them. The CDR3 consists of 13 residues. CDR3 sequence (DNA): TGTGCTAGTGGTTTGAGTATGAACACTGAAGCTTTCTTT. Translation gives CASGLSMNTEAFF.

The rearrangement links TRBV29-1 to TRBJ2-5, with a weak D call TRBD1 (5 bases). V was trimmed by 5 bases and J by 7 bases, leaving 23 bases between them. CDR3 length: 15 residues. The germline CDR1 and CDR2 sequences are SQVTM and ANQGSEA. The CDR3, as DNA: TGCAGCGTTTGGGGCGGAACAGGCTCTGTAGGGACCCAGTACTTC. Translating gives CSVWGGTGSVGTQYF.

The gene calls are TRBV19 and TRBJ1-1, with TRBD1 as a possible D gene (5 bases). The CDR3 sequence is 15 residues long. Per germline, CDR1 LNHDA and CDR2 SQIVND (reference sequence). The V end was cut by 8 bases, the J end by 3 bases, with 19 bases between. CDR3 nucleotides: TGTGCCAGTCAAGGAAGGGGCTCCTGGGACACTGAAGCTTTCTTT. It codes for CASQGRGSWDTEAFF. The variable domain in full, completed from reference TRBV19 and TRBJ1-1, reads DGGITQSPKYLFRKEGQNVTLSCEQNLNHDAMYWYRQDPGQGLRLIYYSQIVNDFQKGDIAEGYSVSREKKESFPLTVTSAQKNPTAFYLCASQGRGSWDTEAFFGQGTRLTVV.

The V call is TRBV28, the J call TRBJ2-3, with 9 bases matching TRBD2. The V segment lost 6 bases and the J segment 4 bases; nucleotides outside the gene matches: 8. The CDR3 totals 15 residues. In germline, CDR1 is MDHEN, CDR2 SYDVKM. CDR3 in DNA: TGTGCCAGCAGCACCATGACTAGCGGAGCAGATACGCAGTATTTT. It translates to CASSTMTSGADTQYF.

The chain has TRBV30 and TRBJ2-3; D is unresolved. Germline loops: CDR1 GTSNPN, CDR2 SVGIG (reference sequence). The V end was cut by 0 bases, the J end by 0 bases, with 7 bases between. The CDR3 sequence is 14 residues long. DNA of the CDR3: TGTGCCTGGAGTGTACTTTCTAGCACAGATACGCAGTATTTT. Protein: CAWSVLSSTDTQYF.

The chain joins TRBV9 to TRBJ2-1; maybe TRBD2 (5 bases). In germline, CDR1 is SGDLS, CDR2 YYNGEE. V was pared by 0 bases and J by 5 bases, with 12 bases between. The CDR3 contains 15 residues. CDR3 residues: CASSVGGGWDNEQFF. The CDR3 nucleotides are TGTGCCAGCAGCGTAGGAGGCGGGTGGGACAATGAGCAGTTCTTC.

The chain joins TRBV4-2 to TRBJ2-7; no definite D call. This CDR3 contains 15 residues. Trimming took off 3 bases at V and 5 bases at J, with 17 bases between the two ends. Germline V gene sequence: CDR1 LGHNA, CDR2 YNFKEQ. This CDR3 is CASSQSAASHDEQYF. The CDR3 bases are TGTGCCAGCAGCCAGTCGGCGGCTAGTCACGACGAGCAGTACTTC.

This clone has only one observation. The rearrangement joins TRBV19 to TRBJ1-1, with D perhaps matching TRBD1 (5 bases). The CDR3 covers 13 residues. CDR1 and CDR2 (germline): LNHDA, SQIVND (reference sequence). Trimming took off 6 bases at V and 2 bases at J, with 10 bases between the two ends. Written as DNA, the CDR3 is TGTGCCAGTAGGGCGACAGTTAACACTGAAGCTTTCTTT. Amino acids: CASRATVNTEAFF.

The CDR3 DNA sequence: TGCGCCAGCAGCAAGACTAGCGGGAGCGGTGAGCAGTTCTTC. Protein product: CASSKTSGSGEQFF. V gene TRBV10-2 combines with J gene TRBJ2-1; 12 bases align to TRBD2. V was clipped by 6 bases and J by 9 bases; unmatched bases: 6. CDR1 is WSHSY and CDR2 is SAAADI in the germline V gene. The CDR3 consists of 14 residues.